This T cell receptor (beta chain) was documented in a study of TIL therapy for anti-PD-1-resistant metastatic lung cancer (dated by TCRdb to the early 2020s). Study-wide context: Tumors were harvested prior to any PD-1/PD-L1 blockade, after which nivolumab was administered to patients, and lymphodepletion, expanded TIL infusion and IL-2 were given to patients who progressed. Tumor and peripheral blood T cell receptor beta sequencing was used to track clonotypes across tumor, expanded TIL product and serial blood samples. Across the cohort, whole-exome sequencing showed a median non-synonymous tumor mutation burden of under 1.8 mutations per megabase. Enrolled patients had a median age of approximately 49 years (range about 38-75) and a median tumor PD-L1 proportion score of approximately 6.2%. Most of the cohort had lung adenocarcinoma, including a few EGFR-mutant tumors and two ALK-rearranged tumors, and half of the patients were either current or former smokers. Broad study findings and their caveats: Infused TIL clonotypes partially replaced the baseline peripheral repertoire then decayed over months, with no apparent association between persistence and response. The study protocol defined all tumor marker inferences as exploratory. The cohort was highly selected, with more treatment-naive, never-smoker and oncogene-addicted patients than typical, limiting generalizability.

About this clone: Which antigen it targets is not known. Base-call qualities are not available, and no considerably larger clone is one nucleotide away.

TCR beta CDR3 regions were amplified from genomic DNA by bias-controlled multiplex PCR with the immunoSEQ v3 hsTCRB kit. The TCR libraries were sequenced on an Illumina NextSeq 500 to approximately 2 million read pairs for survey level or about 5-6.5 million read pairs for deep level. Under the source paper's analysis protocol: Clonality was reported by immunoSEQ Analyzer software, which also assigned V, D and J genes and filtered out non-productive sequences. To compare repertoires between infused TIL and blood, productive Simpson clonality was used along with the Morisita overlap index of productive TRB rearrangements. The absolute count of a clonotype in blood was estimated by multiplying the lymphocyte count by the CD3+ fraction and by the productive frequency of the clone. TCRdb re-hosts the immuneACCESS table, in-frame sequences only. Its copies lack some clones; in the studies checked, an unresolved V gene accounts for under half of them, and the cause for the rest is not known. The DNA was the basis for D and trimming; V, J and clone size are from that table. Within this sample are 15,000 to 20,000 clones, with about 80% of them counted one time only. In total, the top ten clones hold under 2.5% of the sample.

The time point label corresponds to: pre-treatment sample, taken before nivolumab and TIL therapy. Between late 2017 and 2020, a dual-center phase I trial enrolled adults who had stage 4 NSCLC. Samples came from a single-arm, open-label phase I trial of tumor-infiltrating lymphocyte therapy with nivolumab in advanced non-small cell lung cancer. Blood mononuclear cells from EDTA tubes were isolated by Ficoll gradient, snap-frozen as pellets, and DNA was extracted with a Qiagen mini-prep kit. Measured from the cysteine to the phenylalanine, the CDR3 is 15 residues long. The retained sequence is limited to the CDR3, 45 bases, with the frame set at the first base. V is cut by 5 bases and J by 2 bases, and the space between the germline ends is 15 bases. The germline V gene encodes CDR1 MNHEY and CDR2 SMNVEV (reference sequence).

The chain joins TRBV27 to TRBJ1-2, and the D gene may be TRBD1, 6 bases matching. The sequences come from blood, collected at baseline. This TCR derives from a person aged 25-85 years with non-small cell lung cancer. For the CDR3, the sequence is CASSLEGGRNYGYTF. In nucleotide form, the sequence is TGTGCCAGCAGTCTGGAAGGGGGGAGAAACTATGGCTACACCTTC.